This is a list of T cell receptor beta chains from one sample in a study of cytomegalovirus exposure and HLA in healthy donors. TCRdb's table, derived via immunoSEQ multiplex PCR, lists solely in-frame clones and lacks some. The sample consists of about 120,000 clones, around 74% of them appearing once. Sequenced sample: PBMCs. These receptors all come from a woman aged 18 to 35 in good health and CMV-seronegative. The CDR3 runs from the conserved cysteine through the conserved F or W. A D gene is named only where the DNA matches it firmly. Not every row has a clone size; where given, it reads once, few, many or a size class.

j_call v_call clone_size d_call cdr3_nt cdr3_aa
TRBJ2-1 TRBV12-2 - - TGTGCAAGTCGCTTACCTAACAGGGGGCCCTACAATGAGCAGTTCTTC CASRLPNRGPYNEQFF
TRBJ1-1 TRBV11-2 - - TGTGCCAGCAGCTCCCAAACTAACACTGAAGCTTTCTTT CASSSQTNTEAFF
TRBJ1-1 TRBV25-1 - - TGTGCCAGCAGCGGACCCGGGGTTAACACTGAAGCTTTCTTT CASSGPGVNTEAFF
TRBJ2-1 TRBV5-5 - - TGTGCCAGCAGCTTGGGGCTCAATGAGCAGTTCTTC CASSLGLNEQFF
TRBJ2-1 TRBV30 - - TGTGCCTGGAGTGGGAGCTCCTACAATGAGCAGTTCTTC CAWSGSSYNEQFF
TRBJ2-7 TRBV2 - TRBD1 TGTGCCAGCAGTTTCGGGACAGGGGTTAACTACGAGCAGTACTTC CASSFGTGVNYEQYF
TRBJ2-5 TRBV9 - - TGTGCCAGCAGCGTAGATGGGGGGTCGGATAAGTCCCAGTACTTC CASSVDGGSDKSQYF
TRBJ1-6 TRBV2 - - TGTGCATGCAGGGACTCGGGGAGCTCCTATAATTCACCCCTCCACTTT CACRDSGSSYNSPLHF
TRBJ2-3 TRBV6-6 - - TGTGCCAGCAGTTACGGTAGTAGCGCAAGCACAGATACGCAGTATTTT CASSYGSSASTDTQYF
TRBJ2-6 TRBV9 - TRBD2 TGTGCCAGCAGCGTAGACCCTAGCGGGAGAACCTCTGGGGCCAACGTCCTGACTTTC CASSVDPSGRTSGANVLTF
TRBJ2-7 TRBV19 few TRBD1 TGTGCCAGTAGTCAAGACAGGGCGACCTACGAGCAGTACTTC CASSQDRATYEQYF
TRBJ2-7 TRBV4-1 few - TGCGCCAGCAGCCAAACCGCGTACGAGCAGTACTTC CASSQTAYEQYF
TRBJ1-5 TRBV19 few - TGTGCCAGTACCTACCAGGGTCCCTATCAGCCCCAGCATTTT CASTYQGPYQPQHF
TRBJ2-1 TRBV25-1 - - TGTGCCAGCAGTGACCTGCGGCAGAATGAGCAGTTCTTC CASSDLRQNEQFF
TRBJ2-7 TRBV7-9 - TRBD1 TGTGCCAGCAGCCTATGGACAGGGTCGGGCGAGCAGTACTTC CASSLWTGSGEQYF
TRBJ2-7 TRBV5-6 - TRBD1 TGTGCCAGCAGTCCTGGACAGGGGGTGCACGAGCAGTACTTC CASSPGQGVHEQYF
TRBJ1-1 TRBV9 - - TGTGCCAGCAGCGTAGCGGTGGGGGGCACTGAAGCTTTCTTT CASSVAVGGTEAFF
TRBJ2-7 TRBV29-1 - - TGCAGCGTCGCCAGTGATGTTCCCTACGAGCAGTACTTC CSVASDVPYEQYF
TRBJ1-5 TRBV10-3 - TRBD1 TGTGCCATCAATTCCGACAGGGCGGGTCAGCCCCAGCATTTT CAINSDRAGQPQHF
TRBJ2-5 TRBV7-8 many TRBD2 TGTGCCAGCAGCCCAGAGCGGGGCGGGGTTCAAGAGACCCAGTACTTC CASSPERGGVQETQYF
TRBJ2-1 TRBV5-1 few - TGCGCCAGCAGCCCCGACTGGAGCTCCTACAATGAGCAGTTCTTC CASSPDWSSYNEQFF
TRBJ1-2 TRBV7-8 - - TGTGCCAGCAGCTTAGCCCTGGGACACATCAATGGCTACACCTTC CASSLALGHINGYTF
TRBJ2-1 TRBV7-9 - - TGTGCCAGCACCCCGGCGGGTAGCTCCTACAATGAGCAGTTCTTC CASTPAGSSYNEQFF
TRBJ1-5 TRBV6-1 - - TGTGCCAGCAGTGAATATCAGGTTGCCGCGAGCAATCAGCCCCAGCATTTT CASSEYQVAASNQPQHF
TRBJ1-1 TRBV2 few - TGTGCCAGCAGGGCATACCAGTCAGTAAACACTGAAGCTTTCTTT CASRAYQSVNTEAFF
TRBJ2-5 TRBV5-1 - - TGCGCCAGCAGCTTGGACCTACTCGAGACCCAGTACTTC CASSLDLLETQYF
TRBJ2-7 TRBV6-5 - TRBD2 TGTGCCAGCAGTTACGGGGGGGGCTCCTACGAGCAGTACTTC CASSYGGGSYEQYF
TRBJ1-1 TRBV28 few TRBD1 TGTGCCAGCAGTTCCTCTGGGACAGGGGGCAACACTGAAGCTTTCTTT CASSSSGTGGNTEAFF
TRBJ1-6 TRBV5-4 - - TGTGCCAGCAGCGTACTGCAGGGGCGCGTTAATTCACCCCTCCACTTT CASSVLQGRVNSPLHF
TRBJ2-3 TRBV4-2 - - TGTGCCAGCAGCCAACTACAGGGCAGCACAGATACGCAGTATTTT CASSQLQGSTDTQYF
TRBJ2-7 TRBV6-5 - TRBD1 TGTGCCAGCAGTCCCACCGGGACAGGGATCTACGAGCAGTACTTC CASSPTGTGIYEQYF
TRBJ1-5 TRBV19 - - TGTGCCAGTAGTAAGAAAGCTCAGCCCCAGCATTTT CASSKKAQPQHF
TRBJ1-4 TRBV4-1 few TRBD1 TGCGCCAGCAGCGCCGGGACAGTCAGTCCTGCAACTAATGAAAAACTGTTTTTT CASSAGTVSPATNEKLFF
TRBJ2-2 TRBV7-7 - - TGTGCTAGCAGCTTGGCACCACAGGGTGCCGGGGAGCTGTTTTTT CASSLAPQGAGELFF
TRBJ2-6 TRBV7-9 - TRBD1 TGTGCCAGCAGCAGCGGACAGGAGCGATCTGGGGCCAACGTCCTGACTTTC CASSSGQERSGANVLTF
TRBJ1-5 TRBV28 - - TGTGCCAGCAGGAAGGGCCCAGGGTATGCTGCCCAGCATTTT CASRKGPGYAAQHF
TRBJ2-7 TRBV5-1 - - TGCGCCAGCAGCTGGGACACCACCTACGAGCAGTACTTC CASSWDTTYEQYF
TRBJ2-5 TRBV30 - - TGTGCCTGGAGTGTGGGAGTCCAAGAGACCCAGTACTTC CAWSVGVQETQYF
TRBJ2-5 TRBV2 - TRBD1 TGTGCCAGCAGTGTTGTCAGGGGGCAAGAGACCCAGTACTTC CASSVVRGQETQYF
TRBJ2-1 TRBV13 few - TGTGCCAGCAGCTTAGTCGGGTTCTACAATGAGCAGTTCTTC CASSLVGFYNEQFF
TRBJ2-7 TRBV6-1 - - TGTGCCAGCAGTGAAAGTAGCTACGAGCAGTACTTC CASSESSYEQYF
TRBJ2-3 TRBV29-1 - - TGCAGCGTTGACAGAAAAGGCACAGATACGCAGTATTTT CSVDRKGTDTQYF
TRBJ2-7 TRBV6-1 - - TGTGCCAGCAGAACCGGGTCAAGAGACGACGAGCAGTACTTC CASRTGSRDDEQYF
TRBJ1-2 TRBV9 - - TGTGCCAGCAGCCCCTACTCTGGACAGTTTTTTGAGGGCTACACCTTC CASSPYSGQFFEGYTF
TRBJ1-2 TRBV25-1 - TRBD1 TGTGCCAGCAGTAGCGACAGGGTTTATGGCTACACCTTC CASSSDRVYGYTF
TRBJ1-5 TRBV7-2 few TRBD1 TGTGCCAGCAGCGTTGACAGGGATCAGCCCCAGCATTTT CASSVDRDQPQHF
TRBJ1-5 TRBV15 - - TGTGCCACCAGCAGGGGATACAGGCTCCGACAGCCCCAGCATTTT CATSRGYRLRQPQHF
TRBJ1-2 TRBV2 few - TGTGCCAGCAGTGAATGGGGGGTCCGCAAGGGCTACACCTTC CASSEWGVRKGYTF
TRBJ2-7 TRBV7-2 - - TGTGCCAGCAGCTTAGAAGCGGGCCTCTACGAGCAGTACTTC CASSLEAGLYEQYF
TRBJ1-1 TRBV5-6 - TRBD1 TGTGCCAGCAGCTGGGGGACAGGGAACACTGAAGCTTTCTTT CASSWGTGNTEAFF
TRBJ2-1 TRBV7-6 - - TGTGCCAGCAGTTTTGAGGAGCCTTCCTACAATGAGCAGTTCTTC CASSFEEPSYNEQFF
TRBJ2-5 TRBV28 - TRBD2 TGTGCCCTTAGCGGGGGGGCGCGCCGGGAGACCCAGTACTTC CALSGGARRETQYF
TRBJ1-2 TRBV5-1 - TRBD1 TGCGCCAGCAGCTTGGCCCTCCCTGGGACAGTCCATGGCTACACCTTC CASSLALPGTVHGYTF
TRBJ2-3 TRBV6-4 - TRBD1 TGTGCCAGCAGTGACTCGCCGGGACAAGGGGGCGATACGCAGTATTTT CASSDSPGQGGDTQYF
TRBJ1-1 TRBV6-1 - - TGTGCCAGCATCGAAAAGGGGGACGAAGCTTTCTTT CASIEKGDEAFF
TRBJ2-1 TRBV6-5 - TRBD1 TGTGCCAGCAGTTCCTACAGGGGCTCCTACAATGAGCAGTTCTTC CASSSYRGSYNEQFF
TRBJ2-7 TRBV28 - TRBD1 TGTGCCAGCAGTTTAGTTAGACAGGGGGCGCAGGAGCAGTACTTC CASSLVRQGAQEQYF